This T cell receptor beta chain was recovered during a study of blood T cell repertoires in COVID-19. Whole-study context: Sites in the United States, Italy and Spain provided acute and convalescent COVID-19 samples.

The authors' processing: Nucleated cell number was recorded as an estimate derived from reference gene primer amplification. Measured with immunoSEQ multiplex PCR; TCRdb has only the in-frame clones, and not every one. V and J calls plus clone size are reproduced from that table; the DNA served to infer D and trimming. The table records a few hundred thousand clones, approximately 78% of them present only once. The source is a woman between 70 and 85 years old with COVID-19, enrolled during active disease. Sequenced: peripheral blood.

The CDR3 DNA is TGCGCCAGCAGTCGGAGGGAGATCGGCGGGTCCGGGGAGCTGTTTTTT. It specifies CASSRREIGGSGELFF. V gene TRBV5-1 combines with J gene TRBJ2-2, with D maybe TRBD2 (6 bases). Germline V lookup: CDR1 SGHRS, CDR2 YFSETQ. The CDR3 has 16 residues. V was pared by 5 bases and J by 6 bases, with 20 bases between. Variable domain in full (rest from reference TRBV5-1 and TRBJ2-2): KAGVTQTPRYLIKTRGQQVTLSCSPISGHRSVSWYQQTPGQGLQFLFEYFSETQRNKGNFPGRFSGRQFSNSRSEMNVSTLELGDSALYLCASSRREIGGSGELFFGEGSRLTVL.